Following are 30 T cell receptor beta chains from one sample sequenced in a study of T cell responses to AZD1222 COVID-19 vaccine (dated by TCRdb to the early 2020s). Library preparation was by the immunoSEQ multiplex PCR assay. TCRdb's version of the immuneACCESS table is confined to in-frame rearrangements and falls short of the full clone set. An unresolved V gene accounts for under half of the shortfall where checked; the remainder is of unknown origin. The sample contains 250,000 to 300,000 clones, approximately 94% of them found a single time. The ten largest account for 0.55% of the sample. This specimen's time point label, interpreted: about 28 days (+/-7) after the second vaccine dose. Sequenced material: peripheral blood, taken 28 days after the second AZD1222 dose. The source of these receptors is an adult who received the AZD1222 COVID-19 vaccine.

The CDR3 DNA reads TGTGCCAGCAGTTGGACAGGGCCAGACGAGCAGTACTTC. Translating it yields CASSWTGPDEQYF. The chain is built from TRBV27 and TRBJ2-7; 8 bases agree with TRBD1. Germline V CDR1 and CDR2: MNHEY, SMNVEV (reference sequence). Trimming took 4 bases from V and 5 from J; bases not matched to a gene: 4. This CDR3 spans 13 amino acids.

About this clone itself: Other nucleotide sequences from this sample produce the same CDR3. The V call is TRBV3-1 (or the pseudogene TRBV3-2), the J call TRBJ1-6; D remains unclear. Germline-derived CDR1 and CDR2 are LGHDT and YNNKEL (reference sequence). The V end was cut by 1 base, the J end by 7 bases, with 5 bases between. There are 13 residues in the CDR3. This chain's CDR3 is CASSQVGNSPLHF. The CDR3 DNA sequence: TGTGCCAGCAGCCAAGTGGGGAATTCACCCCTCCACTTT.

This chain joins TRBV30 and TRBJ1-6; no reliable D call. The ends were cut back, 0 bases at V and 4 bases at J, with 7 bases in the middle. CDR1 and CDR2 from the germline V gene are GTSNPN and SVGIG (reference sequence). The CDR3 contains 14 residues. The CDR3 loop reads CAWSVQGYNSPLHF. The CDR3 coding sequence is TGTGCCTGGAGTGTACAAGGTTATAATTCACCCCTCCACTTT.

This chain connects TRBV28 to TRBJ2-1; 7 bases line up with TRBD2. V shed 4 bases and J 10 bases; nucleotides not matched to a gene: 25. This CDR3 region has 19 residues. The germline V gene has CDR1 MDHEN and CDR2 SYDVKM. The DNA for the CDR3 is TGTGCCAGCAGTTGGGGGGTGAAGCGTAGCGGGCAACTTATGGAGGAGCAGTTCTTC. This sequence encodes CASSWGVKRSGQLMEEQFF.

This clone was observed once. The chain recombines TRBV7-2 with TRBJ1-5; 7 bases match TRBD1. The CDR3 loop spans 14 amino acids. V dropped 4 bases and J dropped 6; count of bases not matched to a gene: 6. The V gene's germline CDR1 is SGHTA and CDR2 FQGNSA. The CDR3 protein is CASSSQGVSQPQHF. The CDR3 DNA reads as TGTGCCAGCAGCTCCCAGGGGGTTAGTCAGCCCCAGCATTTT. Full variable domain (missing parts from reference TRBV7-2 and TRBJ1-5): GAGVSQSPSNKVTEKGKDVELRCDPISGHTALYWYRQSLGQGLEFLIYFQGNSAPDKSGLPSDRFSAERTGGSVSTLTIQRTQQEDSAVYLCASSSQGVSQPQHFGDGTRLSIL.

The chain joins TRBV9 to TRBJ1-1; a weak D match, TRBD1 (6 bases). The germline V gene has CDR1 SGDLS and CDR2 YYNGEE. With 3 bases removed from V and 7 bases from J, the gap between germline ends came to 19 bases. The CDR3 has 15 amino acids. The CDR3 nucleotides are TGTGCCAGCAGCGGACCCGGGACATTCCTGGGTGAAGCTTTCTTT. Amino acids: CASSGPGTFLGEAFF.

This clone was detected only once. This chain links TRBV24-1 with TRBJ1-5; D remains ambiguous. Germline V gives CDR1 KGHDR, CDR2 SFDVKD. The CDR3 loop spans 13 amino acids. Trimming removed 5 bases at V and 5 bases at J, with 9 bases between. Here the CDR3 reads CATSGDRYQPQHF. DNA of the CDR3: TGTGCCACCAGTGGCGACCGTTATCAGCCCCAGCATTTT.

This chain uses TRBV5-4 with TRBJ1-2, with D perhaps matching TRBD1 (6 bases). This CDR3 is 14 amino acids long. The germline V and J ends were trimmed by 6 bases and 2 bases, with 14 bases remaining between them. CDR1 is SGHNT, CDR2 YYREEE, per germline (reference sequence). DNA for the CDR3: TGTGCCAGCATGCCCACAGGGTGGAACTATGGCTACACCTTC. As protein: CASMPTGWNYGYTF.

The chain carries TRBV9 and TRBJ2-7; 7 nucleotides match TRBD1. V was pared by 4 bases and J by 5 bases, with 9 bases of the junction left unmatched. The V gene's germline CDR1 is SGDLS and CDR2 YYNGEE. The CDR3 extends over 14 amino acids. CDR3 sequence reads: CASSPRGLTHEQYF. CDR3 nucleotide sequence: TGTGCCAGCAGCCCAAGGGGGCTAACCCACGAGCAGTACTTC.

The chain links TRBV7-8 to TRBJ1-6; unclear D gene. The CDR3 is made up of 13 amino acids. The ends were cut back, 1 base at V and 5 bases at J, with 3 bases in the middle. Germline assignment: CDR1 SGHVS and CDR2 FQNEAQ. CDR3 protein: CASSLGDNSPLHF. The CDR3 bases are TGTGCCAGCAGCTTAGGGGATAATTCACCCCTCCACTTT.

The chain carries TRBV28 and TRBJ2-1; D remains unclear. The V end was cut by 7 bases, the J end by 0 bases, with 10 bases between. The germline V gene has CDR1 MDHEN and CDR2 SYDVKM. CDR3 size: 14 residues. CDR3 region: CASNGEISYNEQFF. Here the CDR3 DNA reads TGTGCCAGCAACGGCGAGATCTCCTACAATGAGCAGTTCTTC.

The chain uses TRBV6-5 and TRBJ1-6; TRBD1 matches at 10 bases. CDR1 is MNHEY, CDR2 SVGAGI, per germline. The V and J ends lost 7 bases and 9 bases, in that order; junction bases with no gene match: 3. This CDR3 is built from 13 residues. DNA of the CDR3: TGTGCCAGCATTCGGGACAGGGGTTCACCCCTCCACTTT. Translation: CASIRDRGSPLHF.

The chain is built from TRBV29-1 and TRBJ1-1; D gene uncertain. The CDR3 is 10 residues long. Trimming removed 7 bases from V and 4 bases from J, with 7 bases in between. The germline V gene encodes CDR1 SQVTM and CDR2 ANQGSEA. CDR3 protein: CSGLSTEAFF. The CDR3 DNA reads TGCAGCGGCCTCTCCACTGAAGCTTTCTTT.

This clone has only one observation. V gene TRBV7-9 combines with J gene TRBJ2-3; no firm D call. The CDR3 covers 13 residues. Trimming removed 0 bases at V and 5 bases at J, with 6 bases between. In germline, CDR1 is SEHNR, CDR2 FQNEAQ (reference sequence). The CDR3 loop is CASSLASRDTQYF. Written as DNA, the CDR3 is TGTGCCAGCAGCTTAGCCTCGAGAGATACGCAGTATTTT.

The chain has TRBV5-8 and TRBJ1-5; no reliable D call. Trimming pared 6 bases from V and 0 bases from J, leaving 19 bases between. The CDR3 contains 17 residues. Germline-derived CDR1 and CDR2 are SGHTS and YDEGEE. The CDR3 reads CASIPRRRIYSNQPQHF. The DNA of the CDR3 is TGTGCCAGCATACCCCGGAGAAGAATTTATAGCAATCAGCCCCAGCATTTT.

The sample holds one count of this clone. V and J are TRBV11-2 and TRBJ1-1; possibly TRBD1 for D (6 bases). CDR1 SGHAT and CDR2 FQNNGV come from the germline V gene. Trimming took off 0 bases at V and 6 bases at J, with 23 bases between the two ends. The CDR3 consists of 18 residues. CDR3 region: CASSLDSAPGGRKAEAFF. The CDR3 DNA is TGTGCCAGCAGCTTAGATTCGGCCCCCGGGGGGCGCAAGGCTGAAGCTTTCTTT.

This chain links TRBV2 with TRBJ2-7; maybe TRBD2 (5 bases). Germline loops: CDR1 SNHLY, CDR2 FYNNEI. The CDR3 sequence is 13 residues long. V lost 6 bases to trimming and J lost 4 bases, with 13 bases between them. CDR3 sequence (DNA): TGTGCCAGCAGGCCCCCTAGCCGTTACGAGCAGTACTTC. Translated, it gives CASRPPSRYEQYF.

J is TRBJ2-7 and V is TRBV27, with 13 bases matching TRBD2. J was trimmed by 2 bases and V by 6 bases; bases with no gene match: 4. The CDR3 has 15 residues. Germline lookup yields CDR1 MNHEY and CDR2 SMNVEV (reference sequence). This CDR3 is CASSITSGGAYEQYF. The CDR3 DNA is TGTGCCAGCAGCATTACTAGCGGGGGGGCCTACGAGCAGTACTTC.

This sequence joins TRBV10-2 and TRBJ1-5; possible D gene TRBD1, 6 bases. The CDR3 has 16 residues. Trimming removed 0 bases from V and 3 bases from J, with 12 bases in between. CDR1 is WSHSY, CDR2 SAAADI, per germline. CDR3: CASSESGRGANQPQHF. DNA for the CDR3: TGCGCCAGCAGTGAGTCGGGCCGGGGGGCCAATCAGCCCCAGCATTTT.

The rearrangement joins TRBV28 to TRBJ2-7; no definite D call. V was clipped by 6 bases and J by 0 bases, with 9 bases between them. Germline values: CDR1 MDHEN, CDR2 SYDVKM. The CDR3 has 13 amino acids. In DNA form, the CDR3 reads TGTGCCAGCAGGGTCCCCAACTCCTACGAGCAGTACTTC. Its translation: CASRVPNSYEQYF. The variable domain in full, with the rest retrieved from reference TRBV28 and TRBJ2-7, is DVKVTQSSRYLVKRTGEKVFLECVQDMDHENMFWYRQDPGLGLRLIYFSYDVKMKEKGDIPEGYSVSREKKERFSLILESASTNQTSMYLCASRVPNSYEQYFGPGTRLTVT.

The rearrangement joins TRBV2 to TRBJ1-1; D possibly corresponds to TRBD1 (5 bases). The germline V gene has CDR1 SNHLY and CDR2 FYNNEI. The V end was cut by 8 bases, the J end by 12 bases, with 16 bases between. The CDR3 is made up of 11 amino acids. CDR3: CASVLAGMTFF. The CDR3 DNA follows: TGTGCCAGCGTTTTAGCAGGGATGACTTTCTTT.

This chain connects TRBV27 to TRBJ2-1; D possibly corresponds to TRBD1 (5 bases). This CDR3 is built from 15 residues. Germline assignment: CDR1 MNHEY and CDR2 SMNVEV (reference sequence). Deletions cut 3 bases from V and 8 bases from J, with 17 bases between. This chain's CDR3 is CASSLTDAQAYEQFF. The CDR3 DNA follows: TGTGCCAGCAGTTTGACAGACGCCCAGGCGTATGAGCAGTTCTTC.

This sequence joins TRBV5-1 and TRBJ1-1, with a tentative D call TRBD1 (5 bases). The ends were cut back, 5 bases at V and 5 bases at J, with 19 bases in the middle. The CDR3 has 15 amino acids. Germline CDR1 reads SGHRS; CDR2 reads YFSETQ. The CDR3 loop reads CASSSPSGGDTEAFF. The DNA of the CDR3 is TGCGCCAGCAGTTCCCCGTCGGGAGGGGATACTGAAGCTTTCTTT.

This clone was recorded a few times. The V gene is TRBV27, the J gene TRBJ2-1; 9 bases agree with TRBD2. CDR3 length equals 14 residues. V lost 6 bases and J lost 5; bases outside the gene matches: 5. CDR1 is MNHEY, CDR2 SMNVEV, per germline (reference sequence). Here the CDR3 DNA reads TGTGCCAGCAGGCGGGGGGGGGTGAACAATGAGCAGTTCTTC. It is translated as CASRRGGVNNEQFF.

The chain's CDR3 is CASSLTGGPTNEKLFF. CDR3 coding DNA: TGCGCCAGCAGCTTGACCGGGGGTCCAACTAATGAAAAACTGTTTTTT. The chain links TRBV5-1 to TRBJ1-4; weak D call: TRBD1 (5 bases). The V and J ends lost 1 base and 0 bases respectively, with 10 bases between them. Germline CDR1 and CDR2: SGHRS and YFSETQ. This CDR3 comprises 16 residues.

The rearrangement uses TRBV5-1 and TRBJ1-4; D is unresolved. CDR1 and CDR2 from the germline V gene are SGHRS and YFSETQ. The V end was cut by 0 bases, the J end by 2 bases, with 5 bases between. There are 14 residues in the CDR3. The CDR3 sequence: CASSLGMTNEKLFF. The CDR3 bases are TGCGCCAGCAGCTTGGGGATGACTAATGAAAAACTGTTTTTT.

In nucleotides, the CDR3 is TGTGCCAGCTCACCCCCTAGCGGGAGCACAGATACGCAGTATTTT. Protein: CASSPPSGSTDTQYF. The chain recombines TRBV18 with TRBJ2-3, with TRBD2 matching over 8 bases. The germline CDR1 and CDR2 sequences are KGHSH and LQKENI. J was trimmed by 0 bases and V by 3 bases; bases with no gene match: 2. The CDR3 contains 15 residues.

The chain is built from TRBV19 and TRBJ1-2, with 8 bases lining up with TRBD1. Per germline, CDR1 LNHDA and CDR2 SQIVND (reference sequence). The CDR3 totals 17 residues. V gave up 6 bases and J gave up 5 bases; unmatched junction bases: 17. The CDR3 protein is CASSGDRPTMTSYGYTF. CDR3 sequence (DNA): TGTGCCAGTAGCGGGGACAGGCCAACCATGACTTCTTATGGCTACACCTTC. The whole variable domain, remainder taken from reference TRBV19 and TRBJ1-2, is DGGITQSPKYLFRKEGQNVTLSCEQNLNHDAMYWYRQDPGQGLRLIYYSQIVNDFQKGDIAEGYSVSREKKESFPLTVTSAQKNPTAFYLCASSGDRPTMTSYGYTFGSGTRLTVV.

The rearrangement joins TRBV5-6 to TRBJ2-7; D might be TRBD1 (6 bases). Germline loops: CDR1 SGHDT, CDR2 YYEEEE. Trimming stripped 0 bases from V and 0 bases from J, with 10 bases between. CDR3 length: 15 amino acids. The CDR3 here is CASSLVADSSYEQYF. For the CDR3, the DNA is TGTGCCAGCAGCTTGGTTGCGGACAGCTCCTACGAGCAGTACTTC.

This clone was seen once. The chain is built from TRBV7-8 and TRBJ2-1, with D possibly matching TRBD2 (6 bases). The CDR3 has 16 amino acids. Germline CDR1 and CDR2: SGHVS and FQNEAQ. V lost 5 bases to trimming and J lost 7 bases, with 21 bases between them. The CDR3 DNA sequence: TGTGCCAGCAGCCGAGGAGGGGCCGTTGGGGGGAATGAGCAGTTCTTC. Its translation is CASSRGGAVGGNEQFF.